This paragraph covers one T cell receptor beta chain sequence. Per the authors' pipeline: Counts of nucleated cells, estimated from reference gene primer amplification, were obtained. Method: immunoSEQ multiplex PCR; TCRdb's copy keeps in-frame clones and lacks some. The V and J calls and the clone size are those of that table, but D and trimming were determined from the DNA. The table lists approximately 66,000 clones, 88% of them singletons. The data originate from a study of blood T cell repertoires in COVID-19. Study as a whole: From T cells, B-cell-depleted T cells, or PBMCs came the material, which was cDNA or gDNA.

The origin of this receptor is a woman aged 45-59 years with active or convalescent COVID-19. The sequenced sample consisted of peripheral blood.

CDR3 nucleotide sequence: TGTGCCTGGAGTGTCTCGGCAAGCGGGAGGGCAGATACGCAGTATTTT. Translated: CAWSVSASGRADTQYF. The chain combines TRBV30 with TRBJ2-3; 10 bases fit TRBD2. CDR1 and CDR2 from the germline V gene are GTSNPN and SVGIG (reference sequence). V lost 0 bases, J lost 4 bases, and 7 bases stayed unmatched. The CDR3 is 16 amino acids. The full variable domain, with the rest looked up from reference TRBV30 and TRBJ2-3, is SQTIHQWPATLVQPVGSPLSLECTVEGTSNPNLYWYRQAAGRGLQLLFYSVGIGQISSEVPQNLSASRPQDRQFILSSKKLLLSDSGFYLCAWSVSASGRADTQYFGPGTRLTVL.